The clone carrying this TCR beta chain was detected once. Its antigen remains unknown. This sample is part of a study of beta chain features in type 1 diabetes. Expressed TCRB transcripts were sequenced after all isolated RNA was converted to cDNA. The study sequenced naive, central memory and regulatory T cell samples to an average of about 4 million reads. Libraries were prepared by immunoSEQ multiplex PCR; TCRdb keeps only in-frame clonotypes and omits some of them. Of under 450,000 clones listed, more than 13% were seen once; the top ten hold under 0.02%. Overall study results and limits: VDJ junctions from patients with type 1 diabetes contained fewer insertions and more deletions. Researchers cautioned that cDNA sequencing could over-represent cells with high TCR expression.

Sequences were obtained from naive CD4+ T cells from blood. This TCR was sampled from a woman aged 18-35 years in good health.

The CDR3 region is CASSLFSGGSYNEQFF. DNA for the CDR3: TGTGCCAGCAGTTTATTTTCCGGGGGCTCCTACAATGAGCAGTTCTTC. V is TRBV28 and J is TRBJ2-1, with D possibly matching TRBD2 (6 bases). The V and J ends lost 1 base and 0 bases respectively, with 10 bases between them. The CDR3 sequence is 16 residues long. The germline V gene has CDR1 MDHEN and CDR2 SYDVKM.